Listed below are T cell receptor beta chains from one sample, sequenced in a study of blood T cells in healthy people across ages. Via MiXCR, TCRdb re-called the 5' RACE reads, giving one row per CDR3 protein. The table has around 2 million distinct CDR3 sequences, roughly two fifths seen once. The sequenced sample was blood. Receptors were obtained from a human donor in good health. CDR3s include the opening cysteine and the closing phenylalanine or tryptophan.

TRBJ1-5	TRBV28	15	CASGSQIGGNQPQHF
TRBJ2-7	TRBV12-3/TRBV12-4	16	CASSLMGGRTAYEQYF
TRBJ2-3	TRBV2	14	CASPRDQSTDAQYF
TRBJ1-4	TRBV20-1	14	CSGGQIPTNEKLFF
TRBJ2-5	TRBV5-1	15	CASSPNRGKQETQYF
TRBJ2-7	TRBV21-1	15	CASSKPDRESYEQYF
TRBJ1-5	TRBV15	13	CATSLDIGFPQHF
TRBJ1-2	TRBV7-2	18	CASSLVAGTGWGELDYTF
.	TRBV27	19	CASSLRSYPATGVRETQYF
TRBJ2-3	TRBV6-9	15	CASRLARTSMDTQYF
TRBJ2-5	TRBV12-3/TRBV12-4	14	CASSRLEFQETQYF
TRBJ2-7	TRBV5-1	17	CASSPQPAGGGGGEQYF
TRBJ2-6	TRBV5-1	17	CASSEGTGLSGANVLTF
TRBJ2-7	TRBV7-9	15	CASSLGSGESYEQYF
TRBJ2-1	TRBV20-1	15	CSATPSGGAYNEQFF
.	TRBV14	15	CASSQETGGKKTQYF
TRBJ2-3	TRBV7-2	14	CASSYRVQTDTQYF
TRBJ1-2	TRBV5-1	14	CASNPGQSNYGYTF
TRBJ1-2	TRBV4-3	15	CASSQSRTGDYGYTF
TRBJ1-1	TRBV7-2	14	CASSTQGMNTEAFF
TRBJ2-1	TRBV28	15	CGSSETGGAYNEQFF
.	TRBV7-2	14	CASSSLTDRHEQYF
TRBJ2-5	TRBV4-3	16	CASSQEYPGQEETRYF
TRBJ2-5	TRBV2	15	CASSEMAGGWETQYF
TRBJ1-1	TRBV5-1	13	CASSLGTGREAFF
TRBJ2-4	TRBV7-2	14	CASSLLPREVGQYF
TRBJ1-2	TRBV7-2	14	CASTLNRRDYGYTF
TRBJ2-7	TRBV29-1	13	CSVAGGAHYEQYF
TRBJ2-7	TRBV7-2	14	CASSLAVVPSEQYF
TRBJ2-1	TRBV5-1	16	CASSFEPSSGYNEQFF
TRBJ1-2	TRBV6-1	13	CASSDRGHYGYTF
TRBJ1-2	TRBV9	14	CASSVSEGAYGYTF
TRBJ2-5	TRBV6-5	13	CASRFSGGETQYF
TRBJ2-1	TRBV7-3	15	CASSLGAGVRDEQFF
TRBJ2-1	TRBV13	17	CASSSPGQIFQYNEQFF
TRBJ2-1	TRBV10-3	17	CAIRVGRQGGTYNEQFF
TRBJ2-5	TRBV5-1	14	CAGSKAQGVETQYF
TRBJ2-7	TRBV9	15	CASSLANGGTHGQYF
TRBJ2-1	TRBV20-1	15	CSATRGGTSYNEQFF
TRBJ2-1	TRBV10-3	14	CATTSIDAGREQFF
TRBJ2-7	TRBV4-2	19	CASSQEYGVSGLFSYEQYF
TRBJ2-3	TRBV12-3/TRBV12-4	14	CASSLDYSTDTQYF